These 24 T cell receptor beta chains were all obtained from the same sample, sequenced in a study of blood T cell repertoires in COVID-19. Method: immunoSEQ multiplex PCR; TCRdb's copy keeps in-frame clones and lacks some. The sample yields 250,000 to 300,000 clones, roughly nine tenths seen once. Sequenced input: PBMCs or T cells enriched from blood (not recorded which). These receptors were taken from a human donor in a cohort exposed to, infected with or recovered from COVID-19 (not recorded which). The donor label of this sample is uncertain.

In its sample, this clone was seen once. The chain has TRBV6-5 and TRBJ2-1; 10 bases match TRBD1. Germline CDR1 and CDR2: MNHEY and SVGAGI. V was clipped by 6 bases and J by 4 bases; unmatched bases: 6. The length of the CDR3 is 15 residues. The CDR3 reads CASSLTGGPYNEQFF. CDR3 in DNA: TGTGCCAGCAGCCTGACAGGGGGCCCTTACAATGAGCAGTTCTTC.

This clone was detected a few times. V usage is TRBV6-5 and J usage is TRBJ1-1, with D possibly being TRBD1 (6 bases). Germline V CDR1 and CDR2: MNHEY, SVGAGI. The ends were cut back, 0 bases at V and 2 bases at J, with 10 bases in the middle. The CDR3 has 15 amino acids. Here the CDR3 DNA reads TGTGCCAGCAGTTACTCCGGACAGCTAAACACTGAAGCTTTCTTT. This encodes CASSYSGQLNTEAFF.

The chain employs TRBV6-5 and TRBJ1-1; the D gene is possibly TRBD1 (6 bases). The ends were cut back, 6 bases at V and 1 base at J, with 12 bases in the middle. The CDR3 contains 14 residues. Germline lookup yields CDR1 MNHEY and CDR2 SVGAGI. This CDR3 is CASSHRAGNTEAFF. CDR3 nucleotides: TGTGCCAGCAGCCACAGGGCGGGGAACACTGAAGCTTTCTTT.

This chain links TRBV18 with TRBJ2-7; TRBD2 might be the D (6 bases). V was cut by 2 bases and J by 0 bases, with 11 bases left in between. Germline CDR1 and CDR2: KGHSH and LQKENI. The length of the CDR3 is 15 residues. In DNA form, the CDR3 reads TGTGCCAGCTCACCAGGGGGGACGGTCTCCTACGAGCAGTACTTC. Its translation: CASSPGGTVSYEQYF.

The V gene is TRBV18, the J gene TRBJ1-5, with D possibly being TRBD1 (5 bases). Deletions cut 5 bases from V and 4 bases from J, with 18 bases between. The CDR3 extends over 16 amino acids. The germline CDR1 and CDR2 sequences are KGHSH and LQKENI. The CDR3 nucleotides read TGTGCCAGCTCAACGACCGGAGGGGTAGGGAATCAGCCCCAGCATTTT. Translation gives CASSTTGGVGNQPQHF.

The chain joins TRBV10-3 to TRBJ2-3, with TRBD2 matching over 10 bases. The V and J ends lost 7 bases and 5 bases, in that order; junction bases with no gene match: 6. CDR1 and CDR2 (germline): ENHRY, SYGVKD. The CDR3 has 14 residues. The CDR3 spells CAIKGSGGIDTQYF. In DNA, the CDR3 is TGTGCCATCAAAGGTAGCGGGGGGATAGATACGCAGTATTTT.

This sequence joins TRBV9 and TRBJ2-7; 15 bases fit TRBD2. Germline CDR1 is SGDLS and CDR2 is YYNGEE. After removal of 4 bases from V and 5 bases from J, the junction contained 16 bases not matched to a gene. The CDR3 sequence is 19 residues long. This CDR3 reads CASSLTGTSGGTSRDEQYF. For the CDR3, the DNA is TGTGCCAGCAGCCTAACCGGGACTAGCGGGGGGACGTCTAGGGACGAGCAGTACTTC.

The chain links TRBV18 to TRBJ1-3; D call uncertain. The CDR3 is 16 amino acids. Germline CDR1 is KGHSH and CDR2 is LQKENI. V lost 3 bases, J lost 0 bases, and 12 bases lay in between. CDR3 loop: CASSPRPATSGNTIYF. Here the CDR3 DNA reads TGTGCCAGCTCACCGAGGCCGGCTACCTCTGGAAACACCATATATTTT.

This clone appeared once. V and J are TRBV27 and TRBJ2-7; maybe TRBD2 (7 bases). V was trimmed by 1 base and J by 7 bases, leaving 17 bases between them. Germline-derived CDR1 and CDR2 are MNHEY and SMNVEV (reference sequence). The CDR3 spans 15 residues. The DNA of the CDR3 is TGTGCCAGCAGTTTATTCGATGGGGGGCGGGGGGAGCAGTACTTC. This encodes CASSLFDGGRGEQYF.

The gene calls are TRBV7-8 and TRBJ2-3; D might be TRBD2 (6 bases). Germline CDR1 and CDR2: SGHVS and FQNEAQ. Trimming stripped 0 bases from V and 2 bases from J, with 12 bases between. The CDR3 contains 16 residues. This CDR3 reads CASSLATAGNTDTQYF. In DNA form, the CDR3 reads TGTGCCAGCAGCTTAGCGACAGCGGGCAACACAGATACGCAGTATTTT. Full variable domain (rest looked up from reference TRBV7-8 and TRBJ2-3): GAGVSQSPRYKVAKRGQDVALRCDPISGHVSLFWYQQALGQGPEFLTYFQNEAQLDKSGLPSDRFFAERPEGSVSTLKIQRTQQEDSAVYLCASSLATAGNTDTQYFGPGTRLTVL.

J is TRBJ1-2 and V is TRBV6-5; 10 bases align to TRBD1. Germline trimming cut 7 bases from V and 4 bases from J; bases unmatched to any gene: 6. This CDR3 has 14 residues. CDR1 and CDR2 from the germline V gene are MNHEY and SVGAGI. The chain's CDR3 is CASTGTGDGYGYTF. CDR3 in DNA: TGTGCCAGCACCGGGACAGGGGACGGCTATGGCTACACCTTC.

The J gene is TRBJ2-2, the V gene TRBV7-2; perhaps TRBD1 as D (6 bases). Germline V lookup: CDR1 SGHTA, CDR2 FQGNSA. The CDR3 loop spans 15 amino acids. V lost 2 bases and J 1 base, leaving 8 bases between the germline ends. DNA of the CDR3: TGTGCCAGCAGCTTAAGGGGGAAGAACACCGGGGAGCTGTTTTTT. It encodes CASSLRGKNTGELFF.

This clone was recorded only once. The chain carries TRBV28 and TRBJ2-5; a possible D gene is TRBD2 (5 bases). This CDR3 is 13 amino acids long. With 2 bases removed from V and 1 base from J, the gap between germline ends came to 5 bases. CDR1 is MDHEN, CDR2 SYDVKM, per germline. The CDR3 nucleotides read TGTGCCAGCAGTTTAGGAGGCCAAGAGACCCAGTACTTC. Protein: CASSLGGQETQYF.

CDR3 loop: CSVEVHVLAGEQYF. Written as DNA, the CDR3 is TGCAGCGTTGAAGTCCATGTCCTTGCGGGCGAGCAGTACTTC. This chain uses TRBV29-1 with TRBJ2-7; possibly TRBD2 for D (5 bases). Germline V gives CDR1 SQVTM, CDR2 ANQGSEA. The CDR3 contains 14 residues. V was trimmed by 1 base and J by 6 bases, leaving 16 bases between them.

The rearrangement uses TRBV12-3 or TRBV12-4 and TRBJ2-7; perhaps TRBD1 as D (6 bases). The CDR3 loop spans 11 amino acids. V shed 3 bases and J shed 6 bases, with 6 bases lying between them. In DNA form, the CDR3 reads TGTGCCAGCAGTTTCAGGGGCGAGCAGTACTTC. Protein: CASSFRGEQYF.

V gene TRBV28 combines with J gene TRBJ1-1; D remains ambiguous. V was cut by 3 bases and J by 0 bases, with 8 bases left in between. The germline V gene encodes CDR1 MDHEN and CDR2 SYDVKM. The CDR3 runs to 14 residues. The CDR3 loop is CASSLVAMNTEAFF. The CDR3 DNA follows: TGTGCCAGCAGTTTGGTCGCGATGAACACTGAAGCTTTCTTT.

The chain has TRBV9 and TRBJ2-1; TRBD2 is a possible D gene (5 bases). Germline V gene data show CDR1 as SGDLS and CDR2 as YYNGEE. This CDR3 region has 15 residues. Trimming stripped 0 bases from V and 0 bases from J, with 7 bases between. CDR3 sequence: CASSVGGISYNEQFF. CDR3 DNA: TGTGCCAGCAGCGTAGGAGGGATCTCCTACAATGAGCAGTTCTTC. Based on the CDR3 plus reference TRBV9 and TRBJ2-1, the full variable domain is DSGVTQTPKHLITATGQRVTLRCSPRSGDLSVYWYQQSLDQGLQFLIQYYNGEERAKGNILERFSAQQFPDLHSELNLSSLELGDSALYFCASSVGGISYNEQFFGPGTRLTVL.

The CDR3 sequence is CATSRDPQGSGNTIYF. DNA of the CDR3: TGTGCCACCAGCAGAGATCCCCAGGGCTCTGGAAACACCATATATTTT. The J gene is TRBJ1-3, the V gene TRBV15; TRBD1 might be the D (5 bases). Germline CDR1 LNHNV, CDR2 YYDKDF (reference sequence). V lost 0 bases to trimming and J lost 0 bases, with 9 bases between them. The CDR3 contains 16 residues.

The V and J genes are TRBV9 and TRBJ2-2, with 8 bases aligning to TRBD2. Germline V gives CDR1 SGDLS, CDR2 YYNGEE. The CDR3 contains 18 residues. The V and J ends lost 2 bases and 7 bases, in that order; junction bases with no gene match: 16. CDR3 residues: CASSVVPPLAGGGGELFF. CDR3 in DNA: TGTGCCAGCAGCGTGGTGCCCCCCCTAGCCGGGGGGGGCGGGGAGCTGTTTTTT.

Comments on this clone: Other DNA sequences within the sample encode an identical CDR3. The J gene is TRBJ2-7, the V gene TRBV3-1 (or the pseudogene TRBV3-2), with 8 bases identical to TRBD1. V shed 4 bases, J shed 3 bases, and the junction held 2 bases outside the gene matches. The CDR3 is 13 amino acids. Germline V gives CDR1 LGHDT, CDR2 YNNKEL (reference sequence). CDR3 coding DNA: TGTGCCAGCAGCCCCGGACAGGGCTACGAGCAGTACTTC. Protein sequence: CASSPGQGYEQYF.

The rearrangement links TRBV6-1 to TRBJ1-1, with D maybe TRBD1 (5 bases). V was clipped by 2 bases and J by 1 base, with 8 bases between them. Germline-derived CDR1 and CDR2 are MNHNS and SASEGT. The CDR3 spans 14 residues. In DNA form, the CDR3 reads TGTGCCAGCAGTGAAACAGGTTGGAACACTGAAGCTTTCTTT. This encodes CASSETGWNTEAFF.

This clone was picked up one time. This chain uses TRBV7-9 with TRBJ2-7; D not certain. Germline V lookup: CDR1 SEHNR, CDR2 FQNEAQ (reference sequence). This CDR3 has 14 amino acids. V lost 5 bases and J lost 2, with 13 bases in between. In DNA form, the CDR3 reads TGTGCCAGCAGCCTCGCCCAGGCGCCCTACGAGCAGTACTTC. The encoded protein is CASSLAQAPYEQYF.

This clone was seen just once. This CDR3 is CASSFNREGYTF. CDR3 DNA sequence: TGTGCCAGCAGCTTTAACAGGGAAGGCTACACCTTC. V gene TRBV7-9 combines with J gene TRBJ1-2; perhaps TRBD1 as D (6 bases). Trimming left V 3 bases short and J 8 bases short, with 10 bases between. CDR1 is SEHNR, CDR2 FQNEAQ, per germline (reference sequence). The CDR3 is made up of 12 amino acids.

In this sample, this clone turned up a few times. The chain carries TRBV6-5 and TRBJ1-1; D is unclear. Germline V gene lookup returns CDR1 MNHEY and CDR2 SVGAGI. The CDR3 extends over 11 amino acids. Trimming shortened V by 6 bases and J by 5 bases, and 7 bases separated the two germline ends. The CDR3 coding sequence is TGTGCCAGCAGCCACAGTACTGAAGCTTTCTTT. As protein: CASSHSTEAFF.